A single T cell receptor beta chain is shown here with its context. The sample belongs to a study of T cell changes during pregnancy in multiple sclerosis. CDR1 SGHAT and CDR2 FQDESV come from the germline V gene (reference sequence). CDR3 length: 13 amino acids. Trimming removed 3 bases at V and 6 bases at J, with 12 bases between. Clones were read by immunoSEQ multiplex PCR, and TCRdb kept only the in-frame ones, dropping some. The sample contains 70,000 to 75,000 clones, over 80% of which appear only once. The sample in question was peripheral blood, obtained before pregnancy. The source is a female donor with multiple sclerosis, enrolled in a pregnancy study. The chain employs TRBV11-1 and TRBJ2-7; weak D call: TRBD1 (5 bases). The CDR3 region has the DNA TGTGCCAGCAGCTTGAAAGGGGTGGGCGAGCAGTACTTC. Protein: CASSLKGVGEQYF.